This entry lists 26 T cell receptor beta chains sequenced from one sample in a study of T-cell reconstitution after alpha-beta-depleted transplantation in children. Unique molecular identifiers tagged the TCRbeta library. One entry per CDR3 protein, called by TCRdb with MiXCR from the PCR reads. The sample shows 70,000 or so distinct CDR3 sequences, 9.5% to 13% of them seen only once. This specimen consisted of PBMCs, obtained before TCRalphabeta/CD19-depleted stem cell transplant. The receptors stem from a boy between 5 and 17 years old with acute myeloid leukemia, due to receive a stem cell transplant.

This clonotype was detected ten times or more. This sequence joins TRBV10-3 and TRBJ2-1, with TRBD2 matching 8 bases. Per germline, CDR1 ENHRY and CDR2 SYGVKD. This CDR3 is 14 amino acids long. Unmatched junction bases numbered 0, after V lost 3 bases and J lost 2 bases. The CDR3 region is CAISDGRAYNEQFF. The CDR3 coding sequence is TGTGCCATCAGTGACGGGAGGGCCTACAATGAGCAGTTCTTC.

This clonotype has a count of ten or more. V and J are TRBV20-1 and TRBJ1-2, with 9 bases aligning to TRBD1. Germline V lookup: CDR1 DFQATT, CDR2 SNEGSKA (reference sequence). The CDR3 spans 14 residues. CDR3 loop: CSPENRGPGRGYTF. The CDR3 nucleotides read TGCAGCCCAGAGAACAGGGGGCCGGGACGTGGCTACACCTTC.

This clonotype was seen ten or more times. The chain uses TRBV2 and TRBJ2-3; D possibly matches TRBD1 or TRBD2 (5 bases each). Trimming took 3 bases from V and 3 from J, leaving 13 bases between them. CDR1 SNHLY and CDR2 FYNNEI come from the germline V gene. This CDR3 contains 15 residues. CDR3 bases: TGTGCCAGCAGTGATTGGGACCAATCGACAGATACGCAGTATTTT. It yields the protein CASSDWDQSTDTQYF.

There are many counts of this clonotype. The chain recombines TRBV6-6 with TRBJ2-3, with D perhaps matching TRBD2 (6 bases). Looked up from germline, CDR1 is MNHNY and CDR2 is SVGAGI (reference sequence). The CDR3 has 13 amino acids. V was cut by 8 bases and J by 13 bases, with 22 bases left in between. The CDR3 is CASHMTESGTEYF. In DNA, the CDR3 is TGTGCCAGCCACATGACGGAGTCGGGGACTGAGTATTTT.

The rearrangement uses TRBV20-1 and TRBJ2-4; 10 nucleotides agree with TRBD2. This CDR3 spans 18 amino acids. The trim removed 6 bases at V and 1 base at J, leaving 15 bases unmatched. Germline V lookup: CDR1 DFQATT, CDR2 SNEGSKA (reference sequence). As DNA, the CDR3 is TGCAGTGCAAACCCCAGGACTAGCGGAAGGAGGGCCAAAAACATTCAGTACTTC. It encodes CSANPRTSGRRAKNIQYF.

This clonotype has at least ten counts. The rearrangement links TRBV12-3 or TRBV12-4 to TRBJ1-2, with TRBD1 as a possible D gene (5 bases). Trimming removed 6 bases at V and 11 bases at J, with 19 bases between. This CDR3 region has 13 residues. The CDR3 region is CASRPPDPSGYTF. CDR3 sequence (DNA): TGTGCCAGCAGGCCTCCCGATCCATCAGGGTACACCTTC.

This clonotype was seen ten or more times. This rearrangement joins TRBV3-1 to TRBJ2-3; 7 bases map to TRBD2. V shed 6 bases, J shed 5 bases, and the junction held 2 bases outside the gene matches. From germline, CDR1 is LGHDT and CDR2 YNNKEL (reference sequence). This CDR3 is built from 12 residues. The CDR3 DNA is TGTGCCAGCAGTCAGCGGGGAGATACGCAGTATTTT. It codes for CASSQRGDTQYF.

This clonotype was found many times. The CDR3 DNA reads TGTGCCAGCAGCTTGGCCGGTAGCAATCAGCCCCAGCATTTT. Translation: CASSLAGSNQPQHF. The chain carries TRBV5-5 and TRBJ1-5, with D uncertain. This CDR3 is built from 14 residues. Germline V gene sequence: CDR1 SGHKS, CDR2 YYEKEE (reference sequence). Trimming shortened V by 0 bases and J by 0 bases, and 4 bases separated the two germline ends. Drawing the rest from reference TRBV5-5 and TRBJ1-5, the complete variable domain is DAGVTQSPTHLIKTRGQQVTLRCSPISGHKSVSWYQQVLGQGPQFIFQYYEKEERGRGNFPDRFSARQFPNYSSELNVNALLLGDSALYLCASSLAGSNQPQHFGDGTRLSIL.

This clonotype showed up many times. The J gene is TRBJ1-1, the V gene TRBV9, with D possibly TRBD1 on 5 matching bases. Trimming left V 0 bases short and J 4 bases short, with 13 bases between. CDR3 length: 15 residues. Germline V CDR1 and CDR2: SGDLS, YYNGEE. This CDR3 is CASSVALQGGTEAFF. CDR3 nucleotides: TGTGCCAGCAGCGTAGCTTTGCAGGGAGGCACTGAAGCTTTCTTT.

This clonotype was seen repeatedly, ten times or more. The chain joins TRBV12-3 or TRBV12-4 to TRBJ1-2; D gene ambiguous. The length of the CDR3 is 14 residues. V lost 7 bases, J lost 4 bases, and 16 bases lay in between. In DNA form, the CDR3 reads TGTGCCAGCACCCTAGCCGAGCGGCTCTATGGCTACACCTTC. As protein: CASTLAERLYGYTF.

This clonotype was recorded many times. J is TRBJ1-5 and V is TRBV5-6, with TRBD1 matching 9 bases. The CDR3 spans 16 residues. Germline loops: CDR1 SGHDT, CDR2 YYEEEE. V shed 1 base and J 6 bases; nucleotides not matched to a gene: 8. CDR3 loop: CASSLNRGLRGQPQHF. The CDR3, as DNA: TGTGCCAGCAGCTTGAACAGGGGGCTTCGAGGTCAGCCCCAGCATTTT.

This clonotype was detected many times. The chain joins TRBV12-3 or TRBV12-4 to TRBJ2-2; D is undetermined. CDR3 size: 14 residues. The germline V and J ends were trimmed by 5 bases and 6 bases, with 13 bases remaining between them. The CDR3 protein is CASSPLRSAGELFF. CDR3 nucleotides: TGTGCCAGCAGTCCCCTTCGATCCGCCGGGGAGCTGTTTTTT.

J is TRBJ2-5 and V is TRBV7-6; D unclear. The CDR3 runs 16 residues. V lost 5 bases, J lost 0 bases, and 16 bases lay in between. Germline lookup yields CDR1 SGHVS and CDR2 FNYEAQ. The chain's CDR3 is CASSDRTILNQETQYF. The CDR3 nucleotides are TGTGCCAGCAGCGACCGGACCATCCTCAACCAAGAGACCCAGTACTTC. Full variable domain (rest looked up from reference TRBV7-6 and TRBJ2-5): GAGVSQSPRYKVTKRGQDVALRCDPISGHVSLYWYRQALGQGPEFLTYFNYEAQQDKSGLPNDRFSAERPEGSISTLTIQRTEQRDSAMYRCASSDRTILNQETQYFGPGTRLLVL.

This clonotype was counted ten times or more. The CDR3 reads CSARAAFTPFDNEQFF. DNA of the CDR3: TGCAGTGCCCGGGCGGCCTTCACTCCTTTCGACAATGAGCAGTTCTTC. This sequence joins TRBV20-1 and TRBJ2-1; D ambiguous. V lost 6 bases and J lost 5, with 23 bases in between. Germline CDR1 and CDR2: DFQATT and SNEGSKA (reference sequence). There are 16 residues in the CDR3.

Comment on this clonotype: An end of the junction differs from the germline gene, which may be a read error. This chain joins TRBV24-1 and TRBJ2-1; TRBD1 is a possible D gene (6 bases). CDR1 KGHDR and CDR2 SFDVKD come from the germline V gene. The CDR3 extends over 15 amino acids. CDR3 nucleotide sequence: TGTGCCACCAGTGATACGGGCAGGGGAAGGGATGACCAGTTCTTC. It codes for CATSDTGRGRDDQFF.

In its sample, this clonotype was seen many times. This chain joins TRBV29-1 and TRBJ1-5; D is possibly TRBD1 (5 bases). The germline V and J ends were trimmed by 6 bases and 1 base, with 16 bases remaining between them. Germline CDR1 is SQVTM and CDR2 is ANQGSEA. The CDR3 consists of 15 residues. The CDR3 DNA reads TGCAGCGTGGCGGGACTACGGGACAGCAATCAGCCCCAGCATTTT. Its translation: CSVAGLRDSNQPQHF.

In this sample, this clonotype turned up many times. The chain has TRBV2 and TRBJ1-5; tentatively, D is TRBD1 (5 bases). From germline, CDR1 is SNHLY and CDR2 FYNNEI. The CDR3 is 14 residues long. Between the trimmed V and J ends, which lost 5 bases and 0 bases, there was a span of 8 bases. In DNA, the CDR3 is TGTGCCAGCAGTTACAGGATTAGCAATCAGCCCCAGCATTTT. Residues: CASSYRISNQPQHF.

This clonotype was found many times. The chain combines TRBV12-3 or TRBV12-4 with TRBJ2-2, with D unclear. Trimming pared 6 bases from V and 4 bases from J, leaving 12 bases between. CDR3 length equals 14 residues. This chain's CDR3 is CASSTGPGTGELFF. The CDR3 DNA reads as TGTGCCAGCAGCACCGGGCCCGGCACCGGGGAGCTGTTTTTT.

In its sample, this clonotype was seen many times. This chain connects TRBV7-6 to TRBJ1-5; a weak D match, TRBD1 (6 bases). This CDR3 spans 15 amino acids. V gave up 0 bases and J gave up 4 bases, with 10 bases separating them. Germline CDR1 and CDR2: SGHVS and FNYEAQ. The CDR3 sequence: CASSLATGPNQPQHF. As DNA, the CDR3 is TGTGCCAGCAGCTTAGCGACAGGTCCTAATCAGCCCCAGCATTTT.

The chain combines TRBV5-1 with TRBJ2-2; tentative D call: TRBD1 (7 bases). The CDR3 has 15 residues. Trimming stripped 4 bases from V and 3 bases from J, with 13 bases between. Germline CDR1 SGHRS, CDR2 YFSETQ. CDR3 nucleotides: TGCGCCAGCAGCACGGGGGACAGCTACACCGGGGAGCTGTTTTTT. Translation gives CASSTGDSYTGELFF.

This clonotype was found many times. The rearrangement links TRBV12-3 or TRBV12-4 to TRBJ2-2, with D possibly matching TRBD2 (5 bases). This CDR3 spans 15 amino acids. V lost 7 bases, J lost 0 bases, and 12 bases lay in between. The CDR3 DNA follows: TGTGCCAGCAACCGAGTCGGGACGAACACCGGGGAGCTGTTTTTT. Encoded protein: CASNRVGTNTGELFF.

With regard to this clonotype: This may arise from a read error, as a much more abundant clone is one base away. This chain uses TRBV6-5 with TRBJ2-1; 8 bases match TRBD2. The J segment lost 11 bases and the V segment lost 4 bases, leaving 16 bases of the junction unmatched. This CDR3 has 16 residues. CDR1 is MNHEY and CDR2 is SVGAGI in the germline V gene. CDR3: CASSSGLAVSASKQFF. The CDR3 bases are TGTGCCAGCAGTTCCGGACTAGCAGTTTCTGCTAGTAAGCAGTTCTTC.

This clonotype has ten or more counts. Here the CDR3 DNA reads TGTGCCTCCCAGGGCGTCAGAAGGGACGAGCAGTACTTC. Translated, it gives CASQGVRRDEQYF. The chain couples TRBV11-2 to TRBJ2-7; tentative D call: TRBD1 (5 bases). This CDR3 is 13 amino acids long. Trimming cost V 11 bases and J 5 bases, with 19 bases left between them. CDR1 SGHAT and CDR2 FQNNGV come from the germline V gene.

The gene calls are TRBV7-3 and TRBJ2-6; 7 bases are shared with TRBD1. Trimming cost V 5 bases and J 1 base; bases outside gene matches: 11. This CDR3 comprises 18 residues. Germline CDR1 SGHTA, CDR2 FQGTGA. Here the CDR3 DNA reads TGTGCCAGCAGCGCGACCGGGACAGCCTTTTCTGGGGCCAACGTCCTGACTTTC. Protein sequence: CASSATGTAFSGANVLTF.

This clonotype was recorded many times. The J gene is TRBJ2-5, the V gene TRBV20-1; TRBD1 is a possible D gene (6 bases). CDR1 and CDR2 (germline): DFQATT, SNEGSKA (reference sequence). V gave up 0 bases and J gave up 5 bases, with 19 bases separating them. The CDR3 runs 16 residues. CDR3 in DNA: TGCAGTGCTAGAGATACCAGGGACCAAAGGGGGGAGACCCAGTACTTC. This translates into CSARDTRDQRGETQYF.

Ten or more counts support this clonotype. J is TRBJ2-3 and V is TRBV20-1; 16 nucleotides line up with TRBD2. The CDR3 covers 18 residues. With 6 bases clipped from V and 2 bases from J, the junction kept 11 bases outside the gene matches. CDR1 is DFQATT and CDR2 is SNEGSKA in the germline V gene (reference sequence). CDR3 sequence (DNA): TGCAGTGCACCGGGACTAGCGGGAGGGCCGGGTTCCACAGATACGCAGTATTTT. It yields the protein CSAPGLAGGPGSTDTQYF.